These 12 T cell receptor beta chains share one sample of origin, sequenced in a study of blood T cell repertoires in COVID-19. Repertoires were generated with immunoSEQ multiplex PCR, while TCRdb's copy carries only in-frame clones and drops some. The sample yields 260,000 or so clones, roughly 86% seen once. The sequenced sample consisted of peripheral blood. The source is a human donor in a cohort sampled during active COVID-19.

The chain uses TRBV4-3 and TRBJ2-5; 8 bases line up with TRBD1. The J segment lost 3 bases and the V segment lost 1 base, leaving 13 bases of the junction unmatched. CDR1 is LGHNA and CDR2 is YSLEER in the germline V gene. This CDR3 comprises 18 residues. The CDR3 sequence is CASSQVRFSGGGEETQYF. CDR3 in DNA: TGCGCCAGCAGCCAAGTACGCTTCTCAGGGGGCGGTGAAGAGACCCAGTACTTC.

This rearrangement joins TRBV20-1 to TRBJ2-7, with D possibly being TRBD2 (6 bases). The CDR3 extends over 11 amino acids. Looked up from germline, CDR1 is DFQATT and CDR2 is SNEGSKA (reference sequence). The CDR3 nucleotides are TGCACCGCGGGGCATTCCTACGAGCAGTACTTC. Its protein is CTAGHSYEQYF.

J is TRBJ2-7 and V is TRBV11-1, with 10 bases identical to TRBD2. Germline lookup yields CDR1 SGHAT and CDR2 FQDESV (reference sequence). V was pared by 5 bases and J by 4 bases, with 11 bases of the junction left unmatched. There are 16 residues in the CDR3. This chain's CDR3 is CASSRKAGTSEYEQYF. In DNA form, the CDR3 reads TGTGCCAGCAGCCGAAAGGCCGGGACTAGCGAATACGAGCAGTACTTC.

The gene calls are TRBV19 and TRBJ1-2; D is ambiguous. The CDR3 is 13 amino acids. The germline gives CDR1 LNHDA, CDR2 SQIVND (reference sequence). V lost 1 base and J 8 bases, leaving 11 bases between the germline ends. The CDR3 sequence: CASSIGWRLGYTF. The DNA of the CDR3 is TGTGCCAGTAGTATAGGCTGGAGGCTGGGCTACACCTTC.

The chain joins TRBV19 to TRBJ1-5; a weak D match, TRBD1 (5 bases). From germline, CDR1 is LNHDA and CDR2 SQIVND (reference sequence). The CDR3 is made up of 13 amino acids. V shed 5 bases and J shed 4 bases, with 9 bases lying between them. The CDR3 loop reads CASSPDRNQPQHF. The CDR3 DNA reads TGTGCCAGTAGTCCAGACAGAAATCAGCCCCAGCATTTT.

This chain links TRBV7-9 with TRBJ1-3; tentative D call: TRBD1 (6 bases). V was trimmed by 5 bases and J by 2 bases, leaving 13 bases between them. The CDR3 extends over 15 amino acids. Germline loops: CDR1 SEHNR, CDR2 FQNEAQ (reference sequence). CDR3 DNA: TGTGCCAGCAGCCAATTGAAGGGGGCTGGAAACACCATATATTTT. This encodes CASSQLKGAGNTIYF.

The chain recombines TRBV5-7 with TRBJ2-7; TRBD1 matches 9 bases. TRBV5-7 is known as an ORF, though its function is uncertain. The CDR3 contains 16 residues. The V and J ends lost 5 bases and 0 bases, in that order; junction bases with no gene match: 9. The CDR3 protein is CASSRTPGQGSYEQYF. DNA of the CDR3: TGTGCCAGCAGTCGGACTCCGGGACAGGGCTCCTACGAGCAGTACTTC.

This clone was recorded once. J is TRBJ2-7 and V is TRBV30, with a weak D call TRBD2 (5 bases). CDR1 is GTSNPN, CDR2 SVGIG, per germline (reference sequence). CDR3 size: 11 residues. V gave up 2 bases and J gave up 7 bases, with 9 bases separating them. The CDR3 DNA reads TGTGCCTGGAGTCGAGGGAAGGAGCAGTACTTC. Translated, it gives CAWSRGKEQYF.

This chain links TRBV4-3 with TRBJ1-6; D gene unclear. The CDR3 sequence is 18 residues long. The germline gives CDR1 LGHNA, CDR2 YSLEER. V lost 1 base and J lost 0, with 13 bases in between. The CDR3 here is CASSQAADRSSYNSPLHF. CDR3 coding DNA: TGCGCCAGCAGCCAAGCGGCAGATCGGAGCTCCTATAATTCACCCCTCCACTTT.

V gene TRBV5-4 combines with J gene TRBJ1-6; the match to TRBD1 covers 11 bases. This CDR3 is built from 15 residues. With 4 bases clipped from V and 7 bases from J, the junction kept 4 bases outside the gene matches. CDR1 and CDR2 from the germline V gene are SGHNT and YYREEE (reference sequence). The CDR3 coding sequence is TGTGCCAGCAGCGCCGGGACAGGGGGGAATTCACCCCTCCACTTT. Translated: CASSAGTGGNSPLHF.

The rearrangement links TRBV21-1 to TRBJ1-2; the DNA was not used to check the table's D call, TRBD1. TRBV21-1 corresponds to a pseudogene. The CDR3 covers 13 residues. The CDR3 region is CASQGAGAHGYTF. The CDR3 coding sequence is TGTGCCAGTCAAGGGGCAGGAGCCCATGGCTACACCTTC.

The rearrangement links TRBV28 to TRBJ2-7; 9 bases line up with TRBD1. The CDR3 is made up of 14 amino acids. In germline, CDR1 is MDHEN, CDR2 SYDVKM. Trimming removed 7 bases from V and 7 bases from J; junction bases left unmatched: 11. CDR3 nucleotide sequence: TGTGCCAGCAACACCGGGACAGGGTTTGCGGAGCAGTACTTC. This encodes CASNTGTGFAEQYF.